This TCR beta chain comes out of a study of blood T cell repertoires in COVID-19. At the level of the study: From the United States, Italy and Spain came samples of acute and convalescent COVID-19. In each case, the material was cDNA or gDNA derived from T cells, B-cell-depleted T cells, or PBMCs.

In germline, CDR1 is SGHTS, CDR2 YDEGEE. The CDR3 sequence is 16 residues long. V trimming: 5 bases; J trimming: 0 bases; junction bases outside the gene matches: 11. Methods used by the authors: The assay estimated nucleated cells by amplifying reference gene primers. Sequenced by immunoSEQ multiplex PCR; TCRdb stores in-frame clones only, minus some. Clone size and V and J calls were adopted from that table, with D and trimming inferred from the DNA. The table has tens of thousands of clones, just over 85% seen once; the top ten hold roughly 6.9%. The J gene is TRBJ2-7, the V gene TRBV5-8, with 7 bases lining up with TRBD1. This TCR was recovered from a man aged 45-60 years with active COVID-19. The sample consisted of peripheral blood. For the CDR3, the DNA is TGTGCCAGCAGACAAGACGGGACAGCGATCTCCTACGAGCAGTACGTC. It encodes CASRQDGTAISYEQYV.